The 27 T cell receptor beta chains listed next were all sequenced from one sample in a study of vaccination effects on CD4 cells after COVID-19. Sequenced by immunoSEQ multiplex PCR; TCRdb stores in-frame clones only, minus some. The sample yields tens of thousands of clones, around 70% seen once. Antigens of these TCRs are unknown. Viral peptide pool expansion of antigen-specific CD4+ T cells preceded sequencing in the ViraFEST assay. Culturing for more than 9 days preceded CD4+ T cell isolation. The cohort was immunized with two doses of either the BNT162b2 or mRNA-1273 vaccine. This sample comprised CD4+ T cells from PBMCs cultured with HCoV-OC43 spike peptides, obtained after COVID-19 vaccination. Subset specified: HCoV-OC43 spike overlapping peptide pool stimulation. These TCRs come from a human donor who received a COVID-19 vaccine.

This clone was recorded only once. The CDR3 DNA sequence: TGTGCCAGCAGCCAGACAGGGGGCGCAGCTAATTCACCCCTCCACTTT. The encoded protein is CASSQTGGAANSPLHF. This chain links TRBV2 with TRBJ1-6; 10 bases align to TRBD1. This CDR3 spans 16 amino acids. Germline V gene data show CDR1 as SNHLY and CDR2 as FYNNEI. V lost 6 bases to trimming and J lost 6 bases; unmatched junction nucleotides: 8.

J is TRBJ2-7 and V is TRBV3-1 (or the pseudogene TRBV3-2); 15 bases match TRBD2. This CDR3 has 18 residues. Germline CDR1 reads LGHDT; CDR2 reads YNNKEL (reference sequence). V was pared by 2 bases and J by 5 bases, with 10 bases of the junction left unmatched. CDR3 in DNA: TGTGCCAGCAGCCAAAGGGGACTAGCGGGAGGTACGAGGAACGAGCAGTACTTC. Amino acids: CASSQRGLAGGTRNEQYF.

V is TRBV5-1 and J is TRBJ1-6, with 7 bases aligning to TRBD1. V dropped 4 bases and J dropped 9; count of bases not matched to a gene: 4. The CDR3 has 13 residues. Germline CDR1 is SGHRS and CDR2 is YFSETQ. The chain's CDR3 is CASSTGTVSPLHF. In DNA, the CDR3 is TGCGCCAGCAGCACGGGGACAGTTTCACCCCTCCACTTT.

The chain combines TRBV19 with TRBJ2-7; D is possibly TRBD1 (6 bases). The germline V and J ends were trimmed by 7 bases and 0 bases, with 13 bases remaining between them. The CDR3 totals 14 residues. The germline CDR1 and CDR2 sequences are LNHDA and SQIVND (reference sequence). CDR3 sequence reads: CASNRDTSSYEQYF. CDR3 DNA sequence: TGTGCCAGTAACCGGGACACCTCCTCCTACGAGCAGTACTTC.

The chain combines TRBV19 with TRBJ1-1, with no clear D. The V gene's germline CDR1 is LNHDA and CDR2 SQIVND (reference sequence). Trimming took 6 bases from V and 6 from J, leaving 14 bases between them. CDR3 length: 13 residues. The CDR3 nucleotides are TGTGCCAGTAGGGATAGCGGGTACGCTGAAGCTTTCTTT. This translates into CASRDSGYAEAFF.

This clone was observed a handful of times. V gene TRBV30 combines with J gene TRBJ2-1; TRBD1 aligns across 8 bases. The V and J ends lost 0 bases and 6 bases, in that order; junction bases with no gene match: 7. Germline V gene sequence: CDR1 GTSNPN, CDR2 SVGIG (reference sequence). This CDR3 has 15 residues. The CDR3 nucleotides are TGTGCCTGGAGTGTGGTGACAGGGGTGACCAATGAGCAGTTCTTC. Protein product: CAWSVVTGVTNEQFF. The variable domain in full, with the rest retrieved from reference TRBV30 and TRBJ2-1, is SQTIHQWPATLVQPVGSPLSLECTVEGTSNPNLYWYRQAAGRGLQLLFYSVGIGQISSEVPQNLSASRPQDRQFILSSKKLLLSDSGFYLCAWSVVTGVTNEQFFGPGTRLTVL.

The V call is TRBV5-1, the J call TRBJ1-2; 9 bases are shared with TRBD1. Germline CDR1 is SGHRS and CDR2 is YFSETQ. V was clipped by 3 bases and J by 7 bases; unmatched bases: 13. CDR3 size: 16 residues. CDR3 residues: CASSSALGQGYGGYTF. DNA for the CDR3: TGCGCCAGCAGCTCCGCCCTAGGACAGGGGTACGGTGGCTACACCTTC.

V is TRBV4-1 and J is TRBJ2-7; maybe TRBD2 (6 bases). The CDR3 sequence is 14 residues long. Germline values: CDR1 MGHRA, CDR2 YSYEKL. The V end was cut by 3 bases, the J end by 6 bases, with 15 bases between. CDR3 in DNA: TGCGCCAGCAGCCAGTCTAGCGTTTGGGCCGAGCAGTACTTC. Translation: CASSQSSVWAEQYF.

The J gene is TRBJ1-2, the V gene TRBV5-4, with D possibly matching TRBD1 (5 bases). The V end was cut by 4 bases, the J end by 5 bases, with 9 bases between. The CDR3 covers 12 residues. Germline CDR1 and CDR2: SGHNT and YYREEE (reference sequence). The CDR3 spells CASSPGFYGYTF. The CDR3 DNA reads as TGTGCCAGCAGCCCAGGGTTTTATGGCTACACCTTC.

The V gene is TRBV2, the J gene TRBJ2-7, with D possibly being TRBD1 (6 bases). The germline CDR1 and CDR2 sequences are SNHLY and FYNNEI. V lost 4 bases and J 1 base, leaving 14 bases between the germline ends. There are 15 residues in the CDR3. CDR3 DNA: TGTGCCAGCAGTGGACCGGGACACTTGTCCTACGAGCAGTACTTC. Amino acids: CASSGPGHLSYEQYF.

CDR3 loop: CASSQGINSNQPQHF. Here the CDR3 DNA reads TGTGCCAGCAGCCAGGGGATTAATAGCAATCAGCCCCAGCATTTT. This chain links TRBV3-1 (or the pseudogene TRBV3-2) with TRBJ1-5; no definite D call. Between the trimmed V and J ends, which lost 3 bases and 0 bases, there was a span of 9 bases. CDR1 LGHDT and CDR2 YNNKEL come from the germline V gene (reference sequence). The CDR3 is made up of 15 amino acids.

The chain employs TRBV19 and TRBJ2-7; D is perhaps TRBD2 (5 bases). The CDR3 totals 14 residues. With 7 bases removed from V and 2 bases from J, the gap between germline ends came to 15 bases. The V gene's germline CDR1 is LNHDA and CDR2 SQIVND (reference sequence). This CDR3 is CASNPAVGAYEQYF. The CDR3 region has the DNA TGTGCCAGTAATCCAGCAGTGGGAGCCTACGAGCAGTACTTC.

Here the CDR3 DNA reads TGTGCCAGCAGTTCGGGAGGGTTCAATCAGCCCCAGCATTTT. Translating gives CASSSGGFNQPQHF. J is TRBJ1-5 and V is TRBV6-5; D not resolved. CDR3 size: 14 residues. V lost 4 bases and J lost 3, with 10 bases in between. Looked up from germline, CDR1 is MNHEY and CDR2 is SVGAGI.

The chain is built from TRBV19 and TRBJ2-2; a weak D match, TRBD1 (5 bases). Trimming shortened V by 3 bases and J by 1 base, and 24 bases separated the two germline ends. Germline CDR1 and CDR2: LNHDA and SQIVND (reference sequence). The CDR3 is made up of 20 amino acids. CDR3 residues: CASSISQGWDGRKNTGELFF. For the CDR3, the DNA is TGTGCCAGTAGTATTTCCCAGGGTTGGGATGGGCGTAAGAACACCGGGGAGCTGTTTTTT.

This chain links TRBV18 with TRBJ1-1, with 8 positions matching TRBD1. Trimming at V came to 0 bases and at J to 2 bases, leaving 5 bases not matched to a gene. Germline CDR1 KGHSH, CDR2 LQKENI. This CDR3 has 16 residues. The DNA of the CDR3 is TGTGCCAGCTCACCACCGAACAGGGGGGAAAACACTGAAGCTTTCTTT. This codes for CASSPPNRGENTEAFF.

The rearrangement links TRBV19 to TRBJ1-1; 8 bases align to TRBD1. This CDR3 has 15 amino acids. Germline trimming cut 1 base from V and 3 bases from J; bases unmatched to any gene: 4. Germline V gene data show CDR1 as LNHDA and CDR2 as SQIVND (reference sequence). The CDR3: CASSIGMTGDTEAFF. CDR3 nucleotide sequence: TGTGCCAGTAGTATAGGTATGACAGGGGACACTGAAGCTTTCTTT.

The chain joins TRBV7-9 to TRBJ2-2; 9 nucleotides line up with TRBD1. CDR1 is SEHNR, CDR2 FQNEAQ, per germline (reference sequence). After removal of 3 bases from V and 4 bases from J, the junction contained 6 bases not matched to a gene. The CDR3 sequence is 16 residues long. Here the CDR3 DNA reads TGTGCCAGCAGCTTCCGGGACAGGGAAGGCACCGGGGAGCTGTTTTTT. Translating it yields CASSFRDREGTGELFF.

A note on this clone: Relative to the germline gene, one junction end is altered; a read error may explain this. This rearrangement joins TRBV7-9 to TRBJ1-1; unclear D gene. Germline V gene sequence: CDR1 SEHNR, CDR2 FQNEAQ (reference sequence). The CDR3 length is 15 residues. As DNA, the CDR3 is TGTGCCAGCAGCTTAATCATCGGCGTGAACGCTGAAGCTTTCTTT. This encodes CASSLIIGVNAEAFF.

The chain employs TRBV6-5 and TRBJ1-2; TRBD1 matches at 9 bases. V trimming: 4 bases; J trimming: 6 bases; junction bases outside the gene matches: 9. Germline loops: CDR1 MNHEY, CDR2 SVGAGI. The CDR3 runs 15 residues. DNA of the CDR3: TGTGCCAGCAGTTGGAACAGGGGGCGAGGGAATGGCTACACCTTC. It encodes CASSWNRGRGNGYTF.

CDR3: CASSLARMGTYEQYF. CDR3 bases: TGCGCCAGCAGCCTAGCCCGAATGGGGACCTACGAGCAGTACTTC. The rearrangement links TRBV4-1 to TRBJ2-7; no reliable D call. This CDR3 has 15 residues. Germline lookup yields CDR1 MGHRA and CDR2 YSYEKL. Trimming stripped 4 bases from V and 2 bases from J, with 15 bases between.

V gene TRBV6-6 combines with J gene TRBJ2-3; tentatively, D is TRBD2 (5 bases). CDR3 size: 16 residues. V was cut by 5 bases and J by 5 bases, with 20 bases left in between. Germline V gives CDR1 MNHNY, CDR2 SVGAGI (reference sequence). CDR3 sequence (DNA): TGTGCCAGCAGTCGAGGAGCGGTCCCTGAGAAAGATACGCAGTATTTT. Translating it yields CASSRGAVPEKDTQYF.

This chain joins TRBV5-1 and TRBJ2-1; D may correspond to TRBD1 or TRBD2 (5 bases each). The ends were cut back, 4 bases at V and 5 bases at J, with 19 bases in the middle. The germline V gene encodes CDR1 SGHRS and CDR2 YFSETQ. The CDR3 is 16 amino acids. Here the CDR3 DNA reads TGCGCCAGCAGCCCGGGACCCGGGACGCACGACAATGAGCAGTTCTTC. This translates into CASSPGPGTHDNEQFF.

For this clone: The CDR3 does not close with the conserved phenylalanine or tryptophan, likely indicating a read error. The DNA is left out, because the CDR3 cannot be placed on it with certainty; the CDR3 is given as TCRdb lists it. The chain has TRBV7-9 and TRBJ1-2. The CDR3 comprises 12 residues, both ends counted. Germline V gene lookup returns CDR1 SEHNR and CDR2 FQNEAQ (reference sequence). CDR3: CASSLGISGFAA.

Only a few counts were recorded for this clone. The rearrangement uses TRBV18 and TRBJ1-5, with D maybe TRBD1 (5 bases). V was cut by 3 bases and J by 2 bases, with 17 bases left in between. This CDR3 is 17 amino acids long. From germline, CDR1 is KGHSH and CDR2 LQKENI. CDR3 sequence: CASSPQRGGVGNQPQHF. In nucleotides, the CDR3 is TGTGCCAGCTCACCTCAACGGGGAGGGGTTGGCAATCAGCCCCAGCATTTT.

This clone occurred a few times. The CDR3 loop is CASSGTGPYGYTF. The CDR3 DNA follows: TGCGCCAGCAGTGGGACAGGACCTTATGGCTACACCTTC. The rearrangement uses TRBV10-1 and TRBJ1-2; 7 bases line up with TRBD1. Germline assignment: CDR1 WNHNN and CDR2 SYGVQD (reference sequence). With V trimmed by 4 bases and J by 5 bases, 4 bases remained unmatched. This CDR3 comprises 13 residues.

The chain is built from TRBV6-5 and TRBJ1-4, with D uncertain. Deletions cut 6 bases from V and 0 bases from J, with 8 bases between. The CDR3 loop spans 14 amino acids. The germline gives CDR1 MNHEY, CDR2 SVGAGI. CDR3 DNA sequence: TGTGCCAGCAGGCCGGGGTCAACTAATGAAAAACTGTTTTTT. Translation gives CASRPGSTNEKLFF.

The chain combines TRBV7-7 with TRBJ2-2; maybe TRBD1 (6 bases). Germline CDR1 SSHAT, CDR2 FNYEAQ (reference sequence). V was trimmed by 2 bases and J by 8 bases, leaving 9 bases between them. This CDR3 comprises 13 residues. The CDR3 coding sequence is TGTGCCAGCAGCTTATGGGGGCAAGGGGAGCTGTTTTTT. Translation: CASSLWGQGELFF.